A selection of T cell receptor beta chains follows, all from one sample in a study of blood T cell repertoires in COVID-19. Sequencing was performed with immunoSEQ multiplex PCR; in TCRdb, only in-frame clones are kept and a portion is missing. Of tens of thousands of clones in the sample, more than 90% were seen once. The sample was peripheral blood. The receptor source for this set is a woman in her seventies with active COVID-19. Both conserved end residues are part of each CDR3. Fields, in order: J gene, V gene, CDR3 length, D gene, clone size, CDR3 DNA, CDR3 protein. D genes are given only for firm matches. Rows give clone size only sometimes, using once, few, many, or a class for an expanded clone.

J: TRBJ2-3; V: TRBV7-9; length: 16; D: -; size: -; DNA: TGTGCCAGCAGTGCGGGGTCAGCATTATTTGGAGATACGCAGTATTTT; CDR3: CASSAGSALFGDTQYF
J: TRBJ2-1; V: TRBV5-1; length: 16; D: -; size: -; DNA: TGCGCCAGCAGCTCTCGACGGGGGGCAATGGACAATGAGCAGTTCTTC; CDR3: CASSSRRGAMDNEQFF
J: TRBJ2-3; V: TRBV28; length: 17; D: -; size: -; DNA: TGTGCCAGCAGTTTCCTACTCGCATACGCTAGCACAGATACGCAGTATTTT; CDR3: CASSFLLAYASTDTQYF
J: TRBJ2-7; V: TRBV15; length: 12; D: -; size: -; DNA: TGTGCCACCAGCGCAGGCTCCTACGAGCAGTACTTC; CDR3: CATSAGSYEQYF
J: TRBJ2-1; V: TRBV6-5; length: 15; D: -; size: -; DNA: TGTGCCAGCAGTCTACTAGAGGTTGGGTACAATGAGCAGTTCTTC; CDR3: CASSLLEVGYNEQFF
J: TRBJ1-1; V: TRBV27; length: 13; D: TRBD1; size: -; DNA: TGTGCCAGCCTGAGACAGGGGAGGACTGAAGCTTTCTTT; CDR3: CASLRQGRTEAFF
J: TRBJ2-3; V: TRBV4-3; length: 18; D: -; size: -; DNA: TGCGCCAGCAGCCAAGAACTCTCGAGACTTTCGAGGACAGATACGCAGTATTTT; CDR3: CASSQELSRLSRTDTQYF
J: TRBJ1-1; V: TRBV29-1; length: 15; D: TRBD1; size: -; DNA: TGCAGCGTTGTGGGGACAGGGGGTTTATGGACTGAAGCTTTCTTT; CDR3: CSVVGTGGLWTEAFF
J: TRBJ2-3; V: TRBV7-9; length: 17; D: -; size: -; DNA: TGTGCCAGCAGCTTCCCCAAACTAGCTCCGAGCACAGATACGCAGTATTTT; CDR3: CASSFPKLAPSTDTQYF
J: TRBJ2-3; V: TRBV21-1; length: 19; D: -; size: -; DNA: TGTGCCAGCAGGCCTCTCCCAGCGGGAGGGATCCTTTCCACAGATACGCAGTATTTT; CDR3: CASRPLPAGGILSTDTQYF
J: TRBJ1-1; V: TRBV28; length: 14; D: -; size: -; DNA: TGTGCCAGCAGCAACAGAGCCCTGAACACTGAAGCTTTCTTT; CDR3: CASSNRALNTEAFF
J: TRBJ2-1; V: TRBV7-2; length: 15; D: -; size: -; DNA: TGTGCCAGCAGCTTAGACTACGGCGCCTACAATGAGCAGTTCTTC; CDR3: CASSLDYGAYNEQFF
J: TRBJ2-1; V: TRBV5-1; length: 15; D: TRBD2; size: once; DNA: TGCGCCAGCAACACGGGACTAGCGGGAGGCGATGAGCAGTTCTTC; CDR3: CASNTGLAGGDEQFF
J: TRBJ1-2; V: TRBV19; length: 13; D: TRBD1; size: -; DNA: TGTGCCAGTAGTGTCGGACAGGGTGGAGGCTACACCTTC; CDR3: CASSVGQGGGYTF
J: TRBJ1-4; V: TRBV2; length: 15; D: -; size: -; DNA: TGTGCCAGCAGGACCCGGACGGGACATAATGAAAAACTGTTTTTT; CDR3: CASRTRTGHNEKLFF
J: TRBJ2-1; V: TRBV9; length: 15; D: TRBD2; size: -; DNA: TGTGCCAGCAGCCTTCGACTAGCGGGAGAAAATGAGCAGTTCTTC; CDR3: CASSLRLAGENEQFF
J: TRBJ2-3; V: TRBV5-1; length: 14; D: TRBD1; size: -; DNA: TGCGCCAGCAGCCCGACAGGGGGCGCGGATACGCAGTATTTT; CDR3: CASSPTGGADTQYF
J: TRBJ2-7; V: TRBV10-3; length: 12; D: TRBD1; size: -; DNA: TGTGCCATCAGAGGGACAGGGTACGAGCAGTACTTC; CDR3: CAIRGTGYEQYF
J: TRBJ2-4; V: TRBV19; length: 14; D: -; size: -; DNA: TGTGCCAGTAGTATTGGCAGAGCCAAAAACATTCAGTACTTC; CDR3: CASSIGRAKNIQYF
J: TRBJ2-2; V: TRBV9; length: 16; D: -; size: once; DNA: TGTGCCAGCAGCGTAGAGTTATCGCTAGAAGGCGGGGAGCTGTTTTTT; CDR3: CASSVELSLEGGELFF
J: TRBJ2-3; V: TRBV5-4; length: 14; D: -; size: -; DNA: TGTGCCAGCAGCTTGAGCGGTGGCACAGATACGCAGTATTTT; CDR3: CASSLSGGTDTQYF
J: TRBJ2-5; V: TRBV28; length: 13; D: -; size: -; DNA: TGTGCCAGCAGTCCCAAACTTCAAGAGACCCAGTACTTC; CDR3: CASSPKLQETQYF
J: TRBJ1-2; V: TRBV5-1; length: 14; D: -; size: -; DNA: TGCGCCAGCAGCTTGGAGACAGCTAACTATGGCTACACCTTC; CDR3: CASSLETANYGYTF
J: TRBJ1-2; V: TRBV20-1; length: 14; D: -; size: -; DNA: TGCAGTGCTAGTGGGCAGTCGCGGGGCTATGGCTACACCTTC; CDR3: CSASGQSRGYGYTF
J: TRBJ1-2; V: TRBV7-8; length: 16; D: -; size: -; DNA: TGTGCCAGCAGCTTAGCTGGACGGCAGGGATTGTATGGCTACACCTTC; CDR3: CASSLAGRQGLYGYTF
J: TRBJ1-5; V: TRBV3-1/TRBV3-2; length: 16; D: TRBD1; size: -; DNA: TGTGCCAGCAGCCAAGCTGGGACAGGGGGGCTTCAGCCCCAGCATTTT; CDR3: CASSQAGTGGLQPQHF
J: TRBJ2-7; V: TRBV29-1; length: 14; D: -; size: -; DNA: TGCAGCGTCGGGGGACTGGGAGTAAGCTACGAGCAGTACTTC; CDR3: CSVGGLGVSYEQYF
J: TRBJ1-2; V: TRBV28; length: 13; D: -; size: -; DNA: TGTGCCAGCCGGCAGGGAGGGGGCTATGGCTACACCTTC; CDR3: CASRQGGGYGYTF
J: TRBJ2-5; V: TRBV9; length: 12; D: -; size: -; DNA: TGTGCCAGCAGCGTAGTAGAAGAGACCCAGTACTTC; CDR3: CASSVVEETQYF
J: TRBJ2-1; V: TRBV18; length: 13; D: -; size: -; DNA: TGTGCCAGCTCCCTTCAGGGCTACAATGAGCAGTTCTTC; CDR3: CASSLQGYNEQFF
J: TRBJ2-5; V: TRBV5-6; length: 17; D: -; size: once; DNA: TGTGCCAGCAGCTTGGCCCGACGGAGGATGGAGGGAGAGACCCAGTACTTC; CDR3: CASSLARRRMEGETQYF
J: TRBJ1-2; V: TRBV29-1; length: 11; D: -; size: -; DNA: TGCAGCGTTGAGTCCGGAGATGGCTACACCTTC; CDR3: CSVESGDGYTF
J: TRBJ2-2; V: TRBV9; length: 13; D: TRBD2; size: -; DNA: TGTGCCAGCAGCGGACTAGCTGGCGGGGAGCTGTTTTTT; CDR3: CASSGLAGGELFF
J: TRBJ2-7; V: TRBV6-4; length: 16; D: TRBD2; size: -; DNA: TGTGCCAGCAGTGACCGGCCGGGACTAGCGTCAGGCGAGCAGTACTTC; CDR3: CASSDRPGLASGEQYF
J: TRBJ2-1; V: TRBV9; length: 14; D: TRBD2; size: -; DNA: TGTGCCAGCAGCCTCAGGACTAGCGGTGGTGAGCAGTTCTTC; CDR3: CASSLRTSGGEQFF
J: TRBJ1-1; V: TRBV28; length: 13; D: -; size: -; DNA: TGTGCCAGCAGTTTACCGGGGAACACTGAAGCTTTCTTT; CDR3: CASSLPGNTEAFF
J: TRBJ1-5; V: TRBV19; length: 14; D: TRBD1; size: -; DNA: TGTGCCAGTAGTATGACAGGGACCACTACCCCCCAGCATTTT; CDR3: CASSMTGTTTPQHF
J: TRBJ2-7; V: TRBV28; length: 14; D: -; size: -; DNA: TGTGCCAGCAGGGGGCAGCGCAGCTCCTACGAGCAGTACTTC; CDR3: CASRGQRSSYEQYF
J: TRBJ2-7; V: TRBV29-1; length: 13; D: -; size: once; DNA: TGCAGCGTTGAGACCGGGGACACCTACGAGCAGTACTTC; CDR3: CSVETGDTYEQYF
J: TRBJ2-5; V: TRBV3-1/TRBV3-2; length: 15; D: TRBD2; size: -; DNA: TGTGCCAGCAGCCAAGTTACTAGCGCTAAAGAGACCCAGTACTTC; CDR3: CASSQVTSAKETQYF